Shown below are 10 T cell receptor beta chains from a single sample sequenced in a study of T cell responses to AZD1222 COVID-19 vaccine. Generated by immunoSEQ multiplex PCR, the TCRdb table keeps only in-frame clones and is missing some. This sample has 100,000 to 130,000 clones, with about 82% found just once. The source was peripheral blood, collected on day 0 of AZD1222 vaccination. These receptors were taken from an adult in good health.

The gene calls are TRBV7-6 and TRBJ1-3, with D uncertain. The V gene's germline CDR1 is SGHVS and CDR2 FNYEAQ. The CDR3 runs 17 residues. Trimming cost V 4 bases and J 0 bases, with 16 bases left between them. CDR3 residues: CASSSSDGRSSGNTIYF. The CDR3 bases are TGTGCCAGCAGCTCCAGCGATGGGCGGAGCTCTGGAAACACCATATATTTT. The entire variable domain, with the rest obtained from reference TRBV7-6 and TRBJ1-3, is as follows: GAGVSQSPRYKVTKRGQDVALRCDPISGHVSLYWYRQALGQGPEFLTYFNYEAQQDKSGLPNDRFSAERPEGSISTLTIQRTEQRDSAMYRCASSSSDGRSSGNTIYFGEGSWLTVV.

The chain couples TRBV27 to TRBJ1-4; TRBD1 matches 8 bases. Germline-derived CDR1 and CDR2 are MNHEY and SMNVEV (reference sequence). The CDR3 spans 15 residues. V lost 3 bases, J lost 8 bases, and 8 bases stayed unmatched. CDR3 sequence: CASSFGQGAREKLFF. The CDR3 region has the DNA TGTGCCAGCAGTTTCGGGCAGGGGGCTAGAGAAAAACTGTTTTTT.

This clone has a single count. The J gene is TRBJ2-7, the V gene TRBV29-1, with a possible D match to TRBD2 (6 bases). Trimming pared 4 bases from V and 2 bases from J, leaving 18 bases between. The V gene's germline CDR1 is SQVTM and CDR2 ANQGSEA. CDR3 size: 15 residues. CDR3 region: CSVAEAGPATYEQYF. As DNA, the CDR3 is TGCAGCGTTGCGGAGGCGGGACCGGCCACCTACGAGCAGTACTTC.

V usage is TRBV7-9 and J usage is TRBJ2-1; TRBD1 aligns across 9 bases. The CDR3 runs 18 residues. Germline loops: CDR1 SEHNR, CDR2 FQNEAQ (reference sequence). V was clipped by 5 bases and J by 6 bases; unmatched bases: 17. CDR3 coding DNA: TGTGCCAGCAGCCTGCGCTCATCCCGGGACAGGGTTCGCAATGAGCAGTTCTTC. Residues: CASSLRSSRDRVRNEQFF.

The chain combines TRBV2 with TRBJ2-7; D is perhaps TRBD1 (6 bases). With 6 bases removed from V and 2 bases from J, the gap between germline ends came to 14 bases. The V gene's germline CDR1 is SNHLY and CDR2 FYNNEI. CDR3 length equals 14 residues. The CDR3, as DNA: TGTGCCAGCAGCGACAGGACTGCAACCTACGAGCAGTACTTC. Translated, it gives CASSDRTATYEQYF.

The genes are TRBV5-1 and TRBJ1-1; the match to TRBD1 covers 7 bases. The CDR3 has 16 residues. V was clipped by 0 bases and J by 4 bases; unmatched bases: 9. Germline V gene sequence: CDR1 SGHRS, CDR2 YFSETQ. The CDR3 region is CASSLVPGGLGTEAFF. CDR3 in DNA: TGCGCCAGCAGCTTGGTTCCAGGGGGATTGGGCACTGAAGCTTTCTTT. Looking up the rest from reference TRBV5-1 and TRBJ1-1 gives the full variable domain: KAGVTQTPRYLIKTRGQQVTLSCSPISGHRSVSWYQQTPGQGLQFLFEYFSETQRNKGNFPGRFSGRQFSNSRSEMNVSTLELGDSALYLCASSLVPGGLGTEAFFGQGTRLTVV.

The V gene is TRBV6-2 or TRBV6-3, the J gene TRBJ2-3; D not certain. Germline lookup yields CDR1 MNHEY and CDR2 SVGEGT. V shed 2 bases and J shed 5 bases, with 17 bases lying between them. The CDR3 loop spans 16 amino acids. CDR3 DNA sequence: TGTGCCAGCAGTTACCCAAGTAGGACCCACGAAGATACGCAGTATTTT. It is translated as CASSYPSRTHEDTQYF.

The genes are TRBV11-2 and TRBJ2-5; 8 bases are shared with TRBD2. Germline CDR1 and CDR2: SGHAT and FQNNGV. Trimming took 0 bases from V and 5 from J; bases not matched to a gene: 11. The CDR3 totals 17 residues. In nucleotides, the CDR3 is TGTGCCAGCAGCTTAGATCTCCCGGGGGGGCCGGGGGAGACCCAGTACTTC. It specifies CASSLDLPGGPGETQYF.

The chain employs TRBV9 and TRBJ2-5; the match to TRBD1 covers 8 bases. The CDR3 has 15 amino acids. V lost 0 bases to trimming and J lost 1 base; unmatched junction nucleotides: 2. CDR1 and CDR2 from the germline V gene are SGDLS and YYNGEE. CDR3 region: CASSVEGTGQETQYF. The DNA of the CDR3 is TGTGCCAGCAGCGTAGAGGGGACAGGCCAAGAGACCCAGTACTTC.

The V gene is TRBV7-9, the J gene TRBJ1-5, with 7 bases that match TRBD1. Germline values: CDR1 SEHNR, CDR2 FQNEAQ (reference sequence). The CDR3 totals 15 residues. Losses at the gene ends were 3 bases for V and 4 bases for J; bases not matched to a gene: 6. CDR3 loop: CASSFGTATNQPQHF. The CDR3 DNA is TGTGCCAGCAGCTTCGGGACAGCTACTAATCAGCCCCAGCATTTT.